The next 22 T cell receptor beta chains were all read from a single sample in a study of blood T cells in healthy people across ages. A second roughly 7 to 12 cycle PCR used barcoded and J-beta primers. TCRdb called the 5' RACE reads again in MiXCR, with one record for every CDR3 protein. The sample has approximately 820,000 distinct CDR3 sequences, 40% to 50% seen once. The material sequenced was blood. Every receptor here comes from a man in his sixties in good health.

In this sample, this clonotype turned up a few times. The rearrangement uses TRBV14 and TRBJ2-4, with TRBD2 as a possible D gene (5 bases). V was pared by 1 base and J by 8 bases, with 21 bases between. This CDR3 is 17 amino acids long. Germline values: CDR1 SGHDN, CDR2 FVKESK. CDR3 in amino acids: CASSQGKSGFPGDIQYF. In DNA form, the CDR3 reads TGTGCCAGCAGCCAAGGAAAGTCCGGGTTCCCCGGGGACATTCAGTACTTC.

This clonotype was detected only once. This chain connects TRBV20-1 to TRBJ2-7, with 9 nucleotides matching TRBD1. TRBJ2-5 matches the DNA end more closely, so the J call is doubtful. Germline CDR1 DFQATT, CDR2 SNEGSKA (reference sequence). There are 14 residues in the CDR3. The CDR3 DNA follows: TGCAGTGCTAGCACGAGACAGGGGGAAGAGACCCAGTACTTC. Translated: CSASTRQGEETQYF.

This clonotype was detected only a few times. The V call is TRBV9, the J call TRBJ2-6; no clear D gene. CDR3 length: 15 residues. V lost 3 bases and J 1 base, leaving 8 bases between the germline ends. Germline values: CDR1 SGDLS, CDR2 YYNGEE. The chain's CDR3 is CASSAFGSGANVLTF. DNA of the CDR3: TGTGCCAGCAGCGCATTTGGTTCTGGGGCCAACGTCCTGACTTTC.

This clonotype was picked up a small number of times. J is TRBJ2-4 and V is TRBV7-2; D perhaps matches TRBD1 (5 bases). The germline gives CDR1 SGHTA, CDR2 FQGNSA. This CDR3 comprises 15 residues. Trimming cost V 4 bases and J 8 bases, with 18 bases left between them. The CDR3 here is CASSYPTGTMDIQYF. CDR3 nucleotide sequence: TGTGCCAGCAGCTACCCAACAGGTACAATGGACATTCAGTACTTC.

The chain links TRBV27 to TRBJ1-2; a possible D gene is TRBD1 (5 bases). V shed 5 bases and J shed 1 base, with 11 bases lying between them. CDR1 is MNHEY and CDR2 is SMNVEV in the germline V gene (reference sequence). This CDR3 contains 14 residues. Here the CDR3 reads CASSRQPFNYGYTF. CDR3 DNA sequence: TGTGCCAGCAGTAGACAGCCCTTTAACTATGGCTACACCTTC.

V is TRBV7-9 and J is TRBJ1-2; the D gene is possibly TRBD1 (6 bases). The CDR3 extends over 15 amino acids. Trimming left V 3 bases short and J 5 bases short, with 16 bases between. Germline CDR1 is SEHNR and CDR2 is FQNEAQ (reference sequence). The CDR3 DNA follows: TGTGCCAGCAGCTTTACGCCAGGGGAGGGGTATGGCTACACCTTC. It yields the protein CASSFTPGEGYGYTF.

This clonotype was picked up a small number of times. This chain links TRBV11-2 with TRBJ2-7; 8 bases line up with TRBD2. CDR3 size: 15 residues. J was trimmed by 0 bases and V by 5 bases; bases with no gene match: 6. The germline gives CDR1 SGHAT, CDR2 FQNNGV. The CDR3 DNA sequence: TGTGCCAGCAGCCCGAGGACTAGCTTCTCCTACGAGCAGTACTTC. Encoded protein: CASSPRTSFSYEQYF.

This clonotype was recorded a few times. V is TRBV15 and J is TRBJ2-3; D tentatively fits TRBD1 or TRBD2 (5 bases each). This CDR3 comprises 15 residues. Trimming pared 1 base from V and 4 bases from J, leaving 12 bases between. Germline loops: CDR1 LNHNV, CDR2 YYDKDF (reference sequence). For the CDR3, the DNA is TGTGCCACCAGCAGAGCCAGGGAGTATTCAGATACGCAGTATTTT. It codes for CATSRAREYSDTQYF.

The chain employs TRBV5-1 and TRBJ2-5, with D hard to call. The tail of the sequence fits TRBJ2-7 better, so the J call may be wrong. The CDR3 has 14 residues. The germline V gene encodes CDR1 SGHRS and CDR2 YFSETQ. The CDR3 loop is CASRTGPSVHEQYF. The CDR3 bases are TGCGCCAGCAGGACCGGGCCCTCAGTCCACGAGCAGTACTTC.

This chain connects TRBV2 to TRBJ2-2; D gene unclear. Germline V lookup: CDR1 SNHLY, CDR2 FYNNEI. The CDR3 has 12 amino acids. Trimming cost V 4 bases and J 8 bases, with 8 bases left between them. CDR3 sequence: CASSVWRGELFF. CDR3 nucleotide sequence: TGTGCCAGCAGTGTATGGCGGGGGGAGCTGTTTTTT.

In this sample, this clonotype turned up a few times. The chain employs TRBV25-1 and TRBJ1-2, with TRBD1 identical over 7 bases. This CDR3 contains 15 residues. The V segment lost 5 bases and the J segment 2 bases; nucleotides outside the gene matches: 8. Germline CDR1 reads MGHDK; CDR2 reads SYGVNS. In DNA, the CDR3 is TGTGCCAGCAGTTCCTTGGGGACAGAGAACTATGGCTACACCTTC. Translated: CASSSLGTENYGYTF.

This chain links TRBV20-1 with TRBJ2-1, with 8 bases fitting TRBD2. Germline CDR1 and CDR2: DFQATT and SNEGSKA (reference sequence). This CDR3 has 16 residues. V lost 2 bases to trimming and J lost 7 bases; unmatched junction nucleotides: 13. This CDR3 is CSARLPGTRMTNEQFF. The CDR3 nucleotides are TGCAGTGCTAGACTGCCCGGGACTAGGATGACGAATGAGCAGTTCTTC.

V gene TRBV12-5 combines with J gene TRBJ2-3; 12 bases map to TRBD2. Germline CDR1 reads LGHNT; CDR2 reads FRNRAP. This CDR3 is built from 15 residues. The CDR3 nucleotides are TGTGCCCGTTCCGGGACTAGCGGGTGGACAGATACGCAGTATTTT. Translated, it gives CARSGTSGWTDTQYF.

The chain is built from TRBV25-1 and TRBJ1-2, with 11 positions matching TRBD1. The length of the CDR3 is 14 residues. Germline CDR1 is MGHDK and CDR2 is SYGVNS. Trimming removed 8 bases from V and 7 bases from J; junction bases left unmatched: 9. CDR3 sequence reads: CASSRTGGSPGYTF. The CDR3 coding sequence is TGTGCCAGCTCCCGGACAGGGGGCAGCCCTGGCTACACCTTC.

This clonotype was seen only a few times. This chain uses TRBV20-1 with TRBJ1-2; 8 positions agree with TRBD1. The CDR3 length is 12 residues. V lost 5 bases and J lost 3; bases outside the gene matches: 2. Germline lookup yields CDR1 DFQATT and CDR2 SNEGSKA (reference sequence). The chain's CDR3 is CSALDRDYGYTF. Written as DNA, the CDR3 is TGCAGTGCTCTGGACAGGGACTATGGCTACACCTTC.

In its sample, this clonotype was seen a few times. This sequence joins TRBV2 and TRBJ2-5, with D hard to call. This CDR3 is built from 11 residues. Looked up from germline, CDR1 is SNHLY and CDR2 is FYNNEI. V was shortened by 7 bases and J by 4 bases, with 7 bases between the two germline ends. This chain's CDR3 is CASKKRETQYF. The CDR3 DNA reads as TGTGCCAGCAAAAAGCGAGAGACCCAGTACTTC. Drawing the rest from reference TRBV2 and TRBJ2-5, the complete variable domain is EPEVTQTPSHQVTQMGQEVILRCVPISNHLYFYWYRQILGQKVEFLVSFYNNEISEKSEIFDDQFSVERPDGSNFTLKIRSTKLEDSAMYFCASKKRETQYFGPGTRLLVL.

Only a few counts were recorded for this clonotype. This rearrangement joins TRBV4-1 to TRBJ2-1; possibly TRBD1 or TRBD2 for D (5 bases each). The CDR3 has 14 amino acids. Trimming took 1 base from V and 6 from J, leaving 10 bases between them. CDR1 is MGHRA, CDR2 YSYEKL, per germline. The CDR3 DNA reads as TGCGCCAGCAGCCAAGGTTCAGGGACCAATGAGCAGTTCTTC. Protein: CASSQGSGTNEQFF.

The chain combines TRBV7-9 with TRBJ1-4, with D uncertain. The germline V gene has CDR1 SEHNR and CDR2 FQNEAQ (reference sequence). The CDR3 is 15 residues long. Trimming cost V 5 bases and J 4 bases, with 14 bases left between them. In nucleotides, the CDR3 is TGTGCCAGCAGCCTGACAAATATCTATAATGAAAAACTGTTTTTT. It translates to CASSLTNIYNEKLFF.

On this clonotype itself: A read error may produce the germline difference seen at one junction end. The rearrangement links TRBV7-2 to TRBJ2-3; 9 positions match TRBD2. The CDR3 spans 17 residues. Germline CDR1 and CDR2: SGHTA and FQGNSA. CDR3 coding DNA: TGTGCCAGCGGCTTAATTCTTGCGGGGGGGCGGCCAGATACGCAGTATTTT. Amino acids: CASGLILAGGRPDTQYF.

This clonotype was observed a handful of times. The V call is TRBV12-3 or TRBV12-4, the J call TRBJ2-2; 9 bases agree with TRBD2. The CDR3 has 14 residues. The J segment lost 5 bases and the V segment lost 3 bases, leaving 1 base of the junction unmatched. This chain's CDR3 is CASSLAGGTGELFF. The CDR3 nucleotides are TGTGCCAGCAGTTTGGCGGGGGGGACCGGGGAGCTGTTTTTT.

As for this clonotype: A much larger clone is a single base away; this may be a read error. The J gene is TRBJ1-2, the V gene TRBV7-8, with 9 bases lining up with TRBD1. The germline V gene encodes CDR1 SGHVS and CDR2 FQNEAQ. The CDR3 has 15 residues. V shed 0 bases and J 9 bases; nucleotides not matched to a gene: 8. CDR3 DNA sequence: TGTGCCAGCAGCTTAGCGGGACAGGGAATGGGTAGCTACACCTTC. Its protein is CASSLAGQGMGSYTF. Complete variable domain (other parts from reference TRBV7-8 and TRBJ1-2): GAGVSQSPRYKVAKRGQDVALRCDPISGHVSLFWYQQALGQGPEFLTYFQNEAQLDKSGLPSDRFFAERPEGSVSTLKIQRTQQEDSAVYLCASSLAGQGMGSYTFGSGTRLTVV.

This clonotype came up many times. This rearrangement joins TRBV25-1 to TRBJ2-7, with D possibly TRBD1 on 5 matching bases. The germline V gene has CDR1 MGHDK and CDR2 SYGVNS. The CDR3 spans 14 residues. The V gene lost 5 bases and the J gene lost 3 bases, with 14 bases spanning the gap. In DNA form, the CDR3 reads TGTGCCAGCAGTAACCAGCAGGGCTTCTACGAGCAGTACTTC. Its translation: CASSNQQGFYEQYF.